This T cell receptor (beta chain) originates from a study of blood T cell repertoires in COVID-19. Study details: Samples came from the United States, Italy and Spain, spanning acute and convalescent COVID-19.

Recruited during active infection, patients (from Seattle) were subsequently followed longitudinally. Methods used by the authors: By means of reference gene primer amplification, nucleated cell counts were estimated. The data were produced by immunoSEQ multiplex PCR, yet TCRdb's version contains in-frame clones alone and is incomplete. Clonal size and the V and J genes are those of that table, whereas D and trimming came from the DNA. The data hold approximately 70,000 clones, with approximately 90% observed a single time. The germline gives CDR1 LGHNA, CDR2 YNFKEQ. This CDR3 is 15 amino acids long. Trimming removed 3 bases from V and 5 bases from J; junction bases left unmatched: 6.

This TCR derives from a man in his forties or fifties with COVID-19, enrolled during active disease. The sequencing input was peripheral blood. This chain links TRBV4-2 with TRBJ2-3, with 9 bases aligning to TRBD2. The CDR3 loop reads CASSQREGSQDTQYF. The CDR3 DNA sequence: TGTGCCAGCAGCCAGCGGGAGGGTTCGCAAGATACGCAGTATTTT.